Following are 32 T cell receptor beta chains from one sample sequenced in a study of T cells in localized non-small cell lung cancer (TCRdb year 2020). The protocol used for the library was the immunoSEQ multiplex PCR assay. Drawn from immuneACCESS, this table holds only the in-frame rearrangements with V and J called that TCRdb kept. Clones are partly lost; checked studies trace under half to an unresolved V gene and leave the rest unexplained. Here the sample has tens of thousands of clones; around four fifths occur a single time. The leading ten clones occupy about 13% of the sample. Sequenced here: peripheral blood, sampled before any cancer treatment. These receptor sequences come from a female donor of 60 years or more with stage I lung adenocarcinoma.

The chain has TRBV9 and TRBJ1-4; D is uncertain. Germline values: CDR1 SGDLS, CDR2 YYNGEE. The CDR3 spans 13 residues. Trimming left V 0 bases short and J 8 bases short, with 8 bases between. The CDR3 bases are TGTGCCAGCAGCGTAGGTCCCCGGGAAAAACTGTTTTTT. This sequence encodes CASSVGPREKLFF.

The chain joins TRBV12-5 to TRBJ2-6; D ambiguous. V lost 6 bases and J 1 base, leaving 4 bases between the germline ends. CDR3 length: 13 residues. Germline V gene data show CDR1 as LGHNT and CDR2 as FRNRAP. The CDR3 nucleotides are TGTGCTAGTGGCCTTTCTGGGGCCAACGTCCTGACTTTC. Protein product: CASGLSGANVLTF.

The V call is TRBV19, the J call TRBJ1-5; D might be TRBD1 (5 bases). V dropped 5 bases and J dropped 7 bases, with 15 bases sitting between them. The CDR3 runs 14 residues. Germline CDR1 is LNHDA and CDR2 is SQIVND (reference sequence). The CDR3 reads CASSLPGWGQPQHF. The DNA of the CDR3 is TGTGCCAGTAGTCTCCCCGGGTGGGGCCAGCCCCAGCATTTT.

V is TRBV5-1 and J is TRBJ1-2; D unresolved. The CDR3 length is 12 residues. Per the germline V gene, CDR1 is SGHRS and CDR2 is YFSETQ. The V end was cut by 7 bases, the J end by 4 bases, with 11 bases between. In DNA form, the CDR3 reads TGCGCCAGCTCTGACGGGCGCTATGGCTACACCTTC. Translating it yields CASSDGRYGYTF.

The chain links TRBV6-1 to TRBJ1-2; D is uncertain. The CDR3 length is 12 residues. Trimming removed 4 bases from V and 4 bases from J, with 7 bases in between. Looked up from germline, CDR1 is MNHNS and CDR2 is SASEGT. CDR3 region: CASSADSYGYTF. The CDR3 coding sequence is TGTGCCAGCAGTGCAGATTCCTATGGCTACACCTTC.

A single count supports this clone. V and J are TRBV27 and TRBJ2-7; tentative D call: TRBD1 (6 bases). Germline loops: CDR1 MNHEY, CDR2 SMNVEV (reference sequence). Between the trimmed V and J ends, which lost 3 bases and 6 bases, there was a span of 12 bases. CDR3 length equals 13 residues. The CDR3 protein is CASSLTTGGEQYF. The CDR3 nucleotides read TGTGCCAGCAGTTTGACGACAGGAGGCGAGCAGTACTTC.

This clone was detected only once. The chain employs TRBV4-2 and TRBJ2-7; possibly TRBD2 for D (6 bases). The CDR3 sequence is 16 residues long. Trimming shortened V by 0 bases and J by 1 base, and 13 bases separated the two germline ends. Germline assignment: CDR1 LGHNA and CDR2 YNFKEQ. For the CDR3, the DNA is TGTGCCAGCAGCCAAGATCGGTCTAGCGCTTCCTACGAGCAGTACTTC. Protein product: CASSQDRSSASYEQYF.

The chain employs TRBV7-9 and TRBJ2-2; 8 positions match TRBD1. V lost 5 bases and J lost 7; bases outside the gene matches: 6. The CDR3 extends over 14 amino acids. The V gene's germline CDR1 is SEHNR and CDR2 FQNEAQ (reference sequence). The CDR3 region is CASSPGQAGGELFF. CDR3 nucleotides: TGTGCCAGCAGCCCGGGACAGGCCGGCGGGGAGCTGTTTTTT.

The sample holds one count of this clone. The chain couples TRBV4-1 to TRBJ2-3, with a possible D match to TRBD2 (6 bases). V lost 4 bases to trimming and J lost 3 bases, with 14 bases between them. There are 15 residues in the CDR3. Germline loops: CDR1 MGHRA, CDR2 YSYEKL. The CDR3 DNA reads TGCGCCAGCAGCCTGAGGGGAAGCGGGACAGATACGCAGTATTTT. Residues: CASSLRGSGTDTQYF.

The chain uses TRBV5-6 and TRBJ2-3, with TRBD1 matching 11 bases. The germline V gene encodes CDR1 SGHDT and CDR2 YYEEEE. J lost 3 bases, V lost 1 base, and 4 bases had no gene match. This CDR3 comprises 16 residues. Here the CDR3 DNA reads TGTGCCAGCAGCTTGCCCGGGACAGGGGGGACAGATACGCAGTATTTT. Its translation: CASSLPGTGGTDTQYF. The variable domain in full, completed from reference TRBV5-6 and TRBJ2-3, reads DAGVTQSPTHLIKTRGQQVTLRCSPKSGHDTVSWYQQALGQGPQFIFQYYEEEERQRGNFPDRFSGHQFPNYSSELNVNALLLGDSALYLCASSLPGTGGTDTQYFGPGTRLTVL.

This clone was detected a few times. The chain is built from TRBV5-1 and TRBJ1-3; a possible D gene is TRBD1 (5 bases). Trimming cost V 3 bases and J 0 bases, with 10 bases left between them. Germline V gene lookup returns CDR1 SGHRS and CDR2 YFSETQ. The CDR3 has 15 residues. The CDR3 protein is CASSSVGDSGNTIYF. For the CDR3, the DNA is TGCGCCAGCAGCTCCGTGGGGGACTCTGGAAACACCATATATTTT.

The chain recombines TRBV5-4 with TRBJ1-6, with D possibly TRBD1 on 5 matching bases. CDR3 size: 13 residues. The ends were cut back, 2 bases at V and 6 bases at J, with 6 bases in the middle. Per germline, CDR1 SGHNT and CDR2 YYREEE (reference sequence). CDR3 region: CASSFGTNSPLHF. The CDR3, as DNA: TGTGCCAGCAGCTTTGGGACTAATTCACCCCTCCACTTT. Full variable domain (rest looked up from reference TRBV5-4 and TRBJ1-6): ETGVTQSPTHLIKTRGQQVTLRCSSQSGHNTVSWYQQALGQGPQFIFQYYREEENGRGNFPPRFSGLQFPNYSSELNVNALELDDSALYLCASSFGTNSPLHFGNGTRLTVT.

Here the CDR3 DNA reads TGTGCCAGCAGTGAAGCTAGGGTGGCTAATGAAAAACTGTTTTTT. It codes for CASSEARVANEKLFF. The gene calls are TRBV6-1 and TRBJ1-4; no clear D. The CDR3 has 15 residues. Trimming stripped 0 bases from V and 3 bases from J, with 8 bases between. CDR1 and CDR2 from the germline V gene are MNHNS and SASEGT.

The gene calls are TRBV5-6 and TRBJ2-5; 7 bases line up with TRBD2. There are 14 residues in the CDR3. V trimming: 0 bases; J trimming: 4 bases; junction bases outside the gene matches: 3. The germline CDR1 and CDR2 sequences are SGHDT and YYEEEE. This CDR3 reads CASSLELALETQYF. The CDR3 region has the DNA TGTGCCAGCAGCTTGGAACTAGCGTTAGAGACCCAGTACTTC.

The J gene is TRBJ2-3, the V gene TRBV6-4; no firm D call. V gave up 5 bases and J gave up 5 bases, with 8 bases separating them. CDR3 length: 12 amino acids. Germline V gives CDR1 MRHNA, CDR2 SNTAGT. CDR3 protein: CASSPGQDTQYF. In nucleotides, the CDR3 is TGTGCCAGCAGTCCCGGGCAAGATACGCAGTATTTT.

This clone was seen a few times. The chain is built from TRBV18 and TRBJ1-1; D gene unclear. The CDR3 sequence is 13 residues long. V dropped 3 bases and J dropped 10 bases, with 15 bases sitting between them. Germline V gives CDR1 KGHSH, CDR2 LQKENI. This chain's CDR3 is CASSPIRQEVAFF. CDR3 in DNA: TGTGCCAGCTCACCTATCCGGCAGGAGGTAGCTTTCTTT.

V gene TRBV7-3 combines with J gene TRBJ2-5; 8 nucleotides line up with TRBD1. Germline V lookup: CDR1 SGHTA, CDR2 FQGTGA. This CDR3 has 13 amino acids. With V trimmed by 5 bases and J by 4 bases, 3 bases remained unmatched. The CDR3 loop is CASSPDRAETQYF. The CDR3 nucleotides are TGTGCCAGCAGCCCGGACAGGGCAGAGACCCAGTACTTC.

The chain couples TRBV30 to TRBJ2-7, with 9 bases aligning to TRBD1. Germline V lookup: CDR1 GTSNPN, CDR2 SVGIG (reference sequence). The CDR3 totals 15 residues. J was trimmed by 2 bases and V by 2 bases; bases with no gene match: 7. CDR3 sequence (DNA): TGTGCCTGGAGTAAATGGACAGGGGAACCCTACGAGCAGTACTTC. Protein: CAWSKWTGEPYEQYF.

This chain connects TRBV19 to TRBJ1-1; TRBD1 matches at 9 bases. Germline CDR1 and CDR2: LNHDA and SQIVND (reference sequence). This CDR3 is built from 16 residues. J lost 1 base, V lost 7 bases, and 10 bases had no gene match. DNA of the CDR3: TGTGCCAGTACTAGGACAGGGGTTCGAAGGAACACTGAAGCTTTCTTT. Amino acids: CASTRTGVRRNTEAFF.

Only one count was recorded for this clone. This rearrangement joins TRBV5-1 to TRBJ2-5; TRBD2 agrees at 10 bases. V dropped 0 bases and J dropped 6; count of bases not matched to a gene: 5. The germline CDR1 and CDR2 sequences are SGHRS and YFSETQ. The CDR3 totals 15 residues. DNA for the CDR3: TGCGCCAGCAGCTTGGGACTAGCGGGCCGGAAGACCCAGTACTTC. Translated: CASSLGLAGRKTQYF.

The V and J genes are TRBV18 and TRBJ2-5; D tentatively fits TRBD1 or TRBD2 (5 bases each). V shed 6 bases and J shed 7 bases, with 18 bases lying between them. The CDR3 spans 14 residues. Germline CDR1 and CDR2: KGHSH and LQKENI. The CDR3 DNA reads as TGTGCCAGCTCCATCGCCGGGACCGGGTGGACCCAGTACTTC. Residues: CASSIAGTGWTQYF.

This chain connects TRBV11-3 to TRBJ2-5, with D maybe TRBD1 (6 bases). V was clipped by 6 bases and J by 4 bases, with 18 bases between them. Germline loops: CDR1 SGHNT, CDR2 YENEEA. The length of the CDR3 is 15 residues. In nucleotides, the CDR3 is TGTGCCAGCAGTCCTGTGAAGGGACATGGAGAGACCCAGTACTTC. It yields the protein CASSPVKGHGETQYF.

The chain recombines TRBV6-1 with TRBJ1-1; TRBD1 might be the D (6 bases). Germline-derived CDR1 and CDR2 are MNHNS and SASEGT. V gave up 3 bases and J gave up 4 bases, with 15 bases separating them. The CDR3 spans 15 residues. The CDR3: CASSDKPGVSTEAFF. The CDR3 DNA reads TGTGCCAGCAGTGATAAACCAGGGGTTAGCACTGAAGCTTTCTTT.

The gene calls are TRBV6-6 and TRBJ2-2; D remains unclear. Germline V gene sequence: CDR1 MNHNY, CDR2 SVGAGI (reference sequence). This CDR3 is built from 15 residues. The V gene lost 4 bases and the J gene lost 1 base, with 10 bases spanning the gap. This CDR3 is CASSLFPLNTGELFF. In nucleotides, the CDR3 is TGTGCCAGCAGTTTGTTCCCCCTGAACACCGGGGAGCTGTTTTTT.

A word on this clone: A read error may account for a junction end that differs from germline. The CDR3 protein is CASSLSGSRTDTQYF. The DNA of the CDR3 is TGTGCTAGCAGCTTAAGCGGGAGTAGGACAGATACGCAGTATTTT. The rearrangement joins TRBV7-7 to TRBJ2-3; 8 bases are shared with TRBD2. From germline, CDR1 is SSHAT and CDR2 FNYEAQ (reference sequence). The CDR3 totals 15 residues.

In its sample, this clone was seen a few times. The chain links TRBV19 to TRBJ2-7; possibly TRBD1 for D (6 bases). The germline V gene encodes CDR1 LNHDA and CDR2 SQIVND (reference sequence). V lost 2 bases to trimming and J lost 3 bases, with 8 bases between them. The CDR3 runs 13 residues. Here the CDR3 DNA reads TGTGCCAGTAGTATATACAGGGACTACGAGCAGTACTTC. This encodes CASSIYRDYEQYF.

By its share, this clone is medium-sized (0.01 to 0.1%). The chain joins TRBV7-6 to TRBJ1-1; D perhaps matches TRBD1 (5 bases). This CDR3 contains 16 residues. Germline CDR1 and CDR2: SGHVS and FNYEAQ. V lost 3 bases, J lost 5 bases, and 19 bases lay in between. In nucleotides, the CDR3 is TGTGCCAGCAGCTTCTCCGATGGAGGGTGGGGGACTGAAGCTTTCTTT. Translation: CASSFSDGGWGTEAFF.

This chain connects TRBV11-3 to TRBJ2-7; D assignment may be TRBD1 or TRBD2 (6 bases each). The CDR3 loop spans 14 amino acids. Germline CDR1 and CDR2: SGHNT and YENEEA. V lost 1 base and J 0 bases, leaving 7 bases between the germline ends. CDR3 nucleotides: TGTGCCAGCAGCTTAGCGGGGGCCTCCTACGAGCAGTACTTC. Translated, it gives CASSLAGASYEQYF. The entire variable domain, with the rest obtained from reference TRBV11-3 and TRBJ2-7, is as follows: EAGVVQSPRYKIIEKKQPVAFWCNPISGHNTLYWYLQNLGQGPELLIRYENEEAVDDSQLPKDRFSAERLKGVDSTLKIQPAELGDSAVYLCASSLAGASYEQYFGPGTRLTVT.

The chain couples TRBV5-5 to TRBJ2-1, with TRBD2 identical over 11 bases. Germline V gives CDR1 SGHKS, CDR2 YYEKEE (reference sequence). This CDR3 spans 16 amino acids. With V trimmed by 3 bases and J by 4 bases, 6 bases remained unmatched. The CDR3 sequence is CASSWLAGGGYNEQFF. CDR3 sequence (DNA): TGTGCCAGCAGCTGGCTAGCGGGAGGAGGGTACAATGAGCAGTTCTTC.

The V call is TRBV29-1, the J call TRBJ1-4; TRBD1 matches 7 bases. Trimming removed 4 bases from V and 5 bases from J; junction bases left unmatched: 10. CDR1 and CDR2 (germline): SQVTM, ANQGSEA. This CDR3 contains 15 residues. CDR3 DNA: TGCAGCGTTGCTAATCGGACAGGCTACAATGAAAAACTGTTTTTT. Protein product: CSVANRTGYNEKLFF. Full variable domain (remainder filled in from reference TRBV29-1 and TRBJ1-4): SAVISQKPSRDICQRGTSLTIQCQVDSQVTMMFWYRQQPGQSLTLIATANQGSEATYESGFVIDKFPISRPNLTFSTLTVSNMSPEDSSIYLCSVANRTGYNEKLFFGSGTQLSVL.

This chain links TRBV7-9 with TRBJ2-3; no clear D gene. Trimming took off 4 bases at V and 4 bases at J, with 12 bases between the two ends. The CDR3 is 14 residues long. Germline loops: CDR1 SEHNR, CDR2 FQNEAQ (reference sequence). CDR3 DNA: TGTGCCAGCAGCTCCTACCGCCGCCCAGATACGCAGTATTTT. Encoded protein: CASSSYRRPDTQYF.

This clone was picked up one time. This rearrangement joins TRBV5-4 to TRBJ1-2, with TRBD1 matching over 7 bases. Germline-derived CDR1 and CDR2 are SGHNT and YYREEE (reference sequence). V dropped 4 bases and J dropped 8; count of bases not matched to a gene: 8. The CDR3 totals 13 residues. CDR3 coding DNA: TGTGCCAGCAGCGTACAGGGGTTTCAGGGCTACACCTTC. Translated: CASSVQGFQGYTF.